Listed below are T cell receptor beta chains from one sample, sequenced in a study of cytomegalovirus exposure and HLA in healthy donors. Assay used: immunoSEQ multiplex PCR; TCRdb lists only in-frame clones, some missing. In the table there are roughly 57,000 clones, roughly 79% of which are singletons. Sequenced: PBMCs. These receptors were taken from a man between 50 and 59 years old in good health and CMV-seronegative. Both conserved end residues are part of each CDR3. A D gene is named only where the DNA matches it firmly. Some rows have no size entry. The others give once, few or many, or a class for an expanded clone.

clone size,J gene,D gene,V gene,CDR3 protein,CDR3 DNA
.,TRBJ2-5,TRBD2,TRBV28,CASTGGGEGTQYF,TGTGCCAGCACTGGGGGGGGAGAAGGGACCCAGTACTTC
.,TRBJ1-1,TRBD1,TRBV5-8,CATRLSGTGGRSEAFF,TGTGCCACAAGACTATCCGGGACAGGGGGTCGGTCTGAAGCTTTCTTT
.,TRBJ2-7,TRBD1,TRBV11-3,CASSLYQGANEQYF,TGTGCCAGCAGCTTATATCAGGGGGCTAACGAGCAGTACTTC
.,TRBJ2-3,.,TRBV2,CASSSSRGLSTDTQYF,TGTGCCAGCAGTTCCTCGAGAGGGCTTAGCACAGATACGCAGTATTTT
.,TRBJ2-1,TRBD2,TRBV27,CASSHSLAGGSYNEQFF,TGTGCCAGCAGTCACTCACTAGCGGGGGGATCCTACAATGAGCAGTTCTTC
.,TRBJ2-3,TRBD2,TRBV10-1,CASSLAGATDTQYF,TGCGCCAGCAGTCTAGCGGGGGCTACAGATACGCAGTATTTT
.,TRBJ2-5,TRBD1,TRBV7-8,CASSPRTGTHQETQYF,TGTGCCAGCAGCCCGCGGACAGGGACCCACCAAGAGACCCAGTACTTC
.,TRBJ2-3,.,TRBV19,CASSITLSTDTQYF,TGTGCCAGTAGTATAACTTTAAGCACAGATACGCAGTATTTT
.,TRBJ1-5,TRBD1,TRBV19,CASSSRDRGARQPQHF,TGTGCCAGTAGTTCAAGGGACAGGGGGGCGCGTCAGCCCCAGCATTTT
.,TRBJ2-7,TRBD2,TRBV30,CAWSVRAGGPYEQYF,TGTGCCTGGAGTGTACGTGCGGGGGGGCCTTACGAGCAGTACTTC
.,TRBJ2-3,TRBD2,TRBV5-1,CASRPRTSPTDTQYF,TGCGCCAGCAGACCTAGGACTAGCCCTACAGATACGCAGTATTTT
.,TRBJ2-3,TRBD1,TRBV5-1,CASARTGGELAADTQYF,TGCGCCAGCGCCCGGACAGGCGGCGAACTCGCTGCAGATACGCAGTATTTT
few,TRBJ1-3,.,TRBV28,CATEGREHLDTIYF,TGTGCCACAGAGGGTCGGGAGCATCTCGACACCATATATTTT
.,TRBJ2-4,TRBD1,TRBV25-1,CASSEASQGASKNIQYF,TGTGCCAGCAGTGAAGCGAGTCAGGGGGCCTCCAAAAACATTCAGTACTTC
.,TRBJ1-5,.,TRBV2,CASVLDYNQPQHF,TGTGCCAGCGTTTTGGACTACAATCAGCCCCAGCATTTT